Presented here are 13 T cell receptor beta chains from one specimen sequenced in a study of regulatory T cells in long-lasting Graves disease. Arm-PCR of CDR3 regions and iRepertoire HTBI primers were the basis on which TCR beta libraries were built. TCRdb re-derived calls from the multiplex PCR reads in MiXCR, one entry per CDR3 protein. The profile shows 420,000 or so distinct CDR3 sequences, over 15% of them singletons. Time point described: newly diagnosed GD, antithyroid drugs for less than 3 months. Extracted PBMC RNA gave rise to the TCR library. The same sample was also used in a study of T cells in Graves' hyperthyroidism and ophthalmopathy.

Sequences were derived from peripheral blood mononuclear cells (PBMCs), sampled at new diagnosis, from a patient treated with antithyroid drugs. Receptors were obtained from a woman aged 18-29 years with Graves disease.

Turning to this clonotype: A much larger clone differs from this one at a single base, so this may be a read error. The V gene is TRBV28, the J gene TRBJ2-1; D gene unclear. Deletions cut 6 bases from V and 8 bases from J, with 8 bases between. The CDR3 is 11 residues long. Germline V gene sequence: CDR1 MDHEN, CDR2 SYDVKM. CDR3 sequence: CASSFMDEQFF. CDR3 coding DNA: TGTGCCAGCAGCTTTATGGATGAGCAGTTCTTC.

This clonotype was observed many times. The V call is TRBV3-1, the J call TRBJ2-1, with 12 bases aligning to TRBD2. The CDR3 extends over 17 amino acids. From germline, CDR1 is LGHDT and CDR2 YNNKEL (reference sequence). Trimming at V came to 7 bases and at J to 1 base, leaving 8 bases not matched to a gene. CDR3 protein: CASTTGLAGTSYNEQFF. The CDR3 DNA sequence: TGTGCCAGCACCACGGGACTAGCGGGCACTTCCTACAATGAGCAGTTCTTC.

Notes on this clonotype: A junction boundary mismatches the germline segment, possibly from a read error. The genes are TRBV6-1 and TRBJ2-1; D is perhaps TRBD1 (6 bases). Germline V gene data show CDR1 as MNHNS and CDR2 as SASEGT. The CDR3 is 11 residues long. The CDR3 nucleotides are TGTGCCAGCAGTGGGGGGCCAGAGCAACTCTTC. This gives the protein CASSGGPEQLF.

This clonotype appeared many times. This sequence joins TRBV20-1 and TRBJ2-7; 11 bases fit TRBD2. Germline V gene lookup returns CDR1 DFQATT and CDR2 SNEGSKA (reference sequence). The CDR3 consists of 16 residues. Trimming removed 2 bases from V and 3 bases from J; junction bases left unmatched: 9. The chain's CDR3 is CSARSGTSGSYYEQYF. The CDR3 nucleotides are TGCAGTGCTAGATCCGGAACTAGCGGGAGTTACTACGAGCAGTACTTC.

The rearrangement joins TRBV29-1 to TRBJ2-3; D possibly corresponds to TRBD2 (6 bases). The germline CDR1 and CDR2 sequences are SQVTM and ANQGSEA. The CDR3 extends over 14 amino acids. V lost 8 bases, J lost 1 base, and 16 bases lay in between. The CDR3 sequence is CSTWGDSGTDTQYF. The CDR3 coding sequence is TGCAGCACGTGGGGGGACTCCGGCACAGATACGCAGTATTTT.

The table lists this clonotype with many counts. The chain recombines TRBV5-6 with TRBJ2-5; D is perhaps TRBD1 or TRBD2 (5 bases each). CDR1 SGHDT and CDR2 YYEEEE come from the germline V gene. This CDR3 has 16 residues. Trimming stripped 2 bases from V and 2 bases from J, with 16 bases between. CDR3 protein: CASSLGAGTAQETQYF. The CDR3 nucleotides read TGTGCCAGCAGCTTAGGGGCGGGTACCGCTCAAGAGACCCAGTACTTC.

The chain is built from TRBV5-1 and TRBJ2-4, with TRBD1 matching over 10 bases. V was pared by 0 bases and J by 9 bases, with 9 bases of the junction left unmatched. The CDR3 contains 16 residues. CDR1 SGHRS and CDR2 YFSETQ come from the germline V gene. CDR3 DNA sequence: TGCGCCAGCAGCTTGGATTTTCGACAGGGGGCTGGCATTCAGTACTTC. Protein product: CASSLDFRQGAGIQYF.

The rearrangement joins TRBV20-1 to TRBJ2-1, with TRBD2 identical over 12 bases. CDR3 length: 17 amino acids. CDR1 and CDR2 (germline): DFQATT, SNEGSKA (reference sequence). V shed 6 bases and J 0 bases; nucleotides not matched to a gene: 9. CDR3 sequence reads: CSAGLAGPGSSYNEQFF. The CDR3 DNA sequence: TGCAGTGCCGGACTAGCGGGACCAGGAAGCTCCTACAATGAGCAGTTCTTC.

This clonotype was detected many times. The J gene is TRBJ2-7, the V gene TRBV5-1, with 8 bases matching TRBD2. The germline gives CDR1 SGHRS, CDR2 YFSETQ. The CDR3 spans 15 residues. The V and J ends lost 0 bases and 2 bases, in that order; junction bases with no gene match: 4. The CDR3 coding sequence is TGCGCCAGCAGCTTGGTGGCGGGAGGCGCCTACGAGCAGTACTTC. Its translation is CASSLVAGGAYEQYF.

The sample holds many counts of this clonotype. The rearrangement links TRBV7-8 to TRBJ2-1; D remains unclear. Deletions cut 4 bases from V and 4 bases from J, with 11 bases between. The CDR3 contains 14 residues. Germline V gives CDR1 SGHVS, CDR2 FQNEAQ. CDR3: CASSSTGRYNEQFF. The CDR3 nucleotides read TGTGCCAGCAGCTCAACGGGCCGATACAATGAGCAGTTCTTC. Together with reference TRBV7-8 and TRBJ2-1, the CDR3 gives the full variable domain: GAGVSQSPRYKVAKRGQDVALRCDPISGHVSLFWYQQALGQGPEFLTYFQNEAQLDKSGLPSDRFFAERPEGSVSTLKIQRTQQEDSAVYLCASSSTGRYNEQFFGPGTRLTVL.

This clonotype was observed many times. The gene calls are TRBV7-6 and TRBJ2-3; D perhaps matches TRBD2 (5 bases). V was cut by 5 bases and J by 2 bases, with 17 bases left in between. Germline CDR1 and CDR2: SGHVS and FNYEAQ. The CDR3 contains 16 residues. The CDR3 reads CASSRNPGSTTDTQYF. The CDR3 DNA sequence: TGTGCCAGCAGCAGAAATCCGGGATCGACCACAGATACGCAGTATTTT. Based on the CDR3 plus reference TRBV7-6 and TRBJ2-3, the full variable domain is GAGVSQSPRYKVTKRGQDVALRCDPISGHVSLYWYRQALGQGPEFLTYFNYEAQQDKSGLPNDRFSAERPEGSISTLTIQRTEQRDSAMYRCASSRNPGSTTDTQYFGPGTRLTVL.

This clonotype was seen repeatedly, ten times or more. V and J are TRBV12-3 or TRBV12-4 and TRBJ1-6, with D possibly matching TRBD1 (5 bases). V was trimmed by 6 bases and J by 9 bases, leaving 15 bases between them. The CDR3 has 14 amino acids. The CDR3 loop is CASRLGQGISPLHF. DNA for the CDR3: TGTGCCAGCAGGCTCGGTCAGGGTATTTCACCCCTCCACTTT.

This clonotype was observed a few times. This chain connects TRBV3-1 to TRBJ2-5; possible D gene TRBD2, 5 bases. V lost 0 bases and J lost 7, with 21 bases in between. The CDR3 runs to 17 residues. CDR1 and CDR2 (germline): LGHDT, YNNKEL (reference sequence). The CDR3 here is CASSQDWAKRRFGTQYF. Here the CDR3 DNA reads TGTGCCAGCAGCCAAGATTGGGCCAAGAGGAGGTTCGGGACCCAGTACTTC.